These 24 T cell receptor beta chains were sequenced from one sample in a study of beta chain features in type 1 diabetes (dated by TCRdb to the late 2010s). These receptors have no identified antigens. Libraries were constructed by the immunoSEQ multiplex PCR assay. The entire amount of isolated RNA was reverse transcribed using the High Capacity cDNA Reverse Transcription Kit, so the sequenced TCRB transcripts were expressed ones. TCRdb limited this immuneACCESS table to in-frame rearrangements with V and J called. A share of clones is missing; checked studies link under half to unresolved V genes, and the rest is unexplained. Recorded for this sample are 300,000 to 350,000 clones; 13% of them occurred a single time. The ten largest account for 0.013% to 0.015% of the sample. Paper-wide results and their limitations: In all four CD4+ subsets, TCRB CDR3 length was moderately but significantly shorter in type 1 diabetes patients.

The sample was naive CD4+ T cells from blood. What the cell subset or site label conveys for this sample: true naive CD4+ T cells. The receptors come from a woman under 30 with type 1 diabetes.

The J gene is TRBJ2-1, the V gene TRBV27; D is perhaps TRBD2 (6 bases). Germline CDR1 and CDR2: MNHEY and SMNVEV (reference sequence). V lost 11 bases, J lost 3 bases, and 14 bases lay in between. The CDR3 runs to 13 residues. The CDR3 is CAARAGSYNEQFF. CDR3 bases: TGTGCCGCAAGGGCGGGAAGCTACAATGAGCAGTTCTTC.

This clone has just a few counts. The gene calls are TRBV30 and TRBJ2-3, with TRBD2 as a possible D gene (6 bases). The CDR3 is 13 residues long. The ends were cut back, 0 bases at V and 7 bases at J, with 11 bases in the middle. Per germline, CDR1 GTSNPN and CDR2 SVGIG (reference sequence). The CDR3 loop is CAWSVSLANTQYF. CDR3 DNA sequence: TGTGCCTGGAGTGTATCGCTAGCGAATACGCAGTATTTT.

A few counts support this clone. The chain links TRBV6-5 to TRBJ2-1; 8 nucleotides match TRBD2. The CDR3 is 15 residues long. V was pared by 5 bases and J by 6 bases, with 9 bases of the junction left unmatched. Germline lookup yields CDR1 MNHEY and CDR2 SVGAGI. The CDR3 nucleotides read TGTGCCAGCAGTCGACCAGCGGGAGTAGCCAATGAGCAGTTCTTC. It codes for CASSRPAGVANEQFF.

This clone was counted a few times. The chain recombines TRBV7-2 with TRBJ1-1, with 9 bases lining up with TRBD1. CDR1 is SGHTA, CDR2 FQGNSA, per germline. V trimming: 7 bases; J trimming: 0 bases; junction bases outside the gene matches: 9. The CDR3 totals 16 residues. This chain's CDR3 is CASTVPGQGLNTEAFF. CDR3 bases: TGTGCCAGCACCGTCCCGGGACAGGGATTGAACACTGAAGCTTTCTTT.

This clone was recorded a few times. The genes are TRBV5-1 and TRBJ2-6; maybe TRBD2 (5 bases). From germline, CDR1 is SGHRS and CDR2 YFSETQ. V gave up 3 bases and J gave up 2 bases, with 12 bases separating them. This CDR3 spans 16 amino acids. CDR3: CASSSPGVAGANVLTF. The DNA for the CDR3 is TGCGCCAGCAGCTCCCCCGGGGTCGCTGGGGCCAACGTCCTGACTTTC.

This clone was observed many times. The chain has TRBV4-3 and TRBJ2-2; D possibly corresponds to TRBD1 (6 bases). The length of the CDR3 is 16 residues. Germline V lookup: CDR1 LGHNA, CDR2 YSLEER. The V gene lost 2 bases and the J gene lost 4 bases, with 14 bases spanning the gap. CDR3 amino acids: CASSQHSGAGTGELFF. CDR3 in DNA: TGCGCCAGCAGCCAACATTCAGGGGCCGGCACCGGGGAGCTGTTTTTT.

This clone was seen a few times. The chain couples TRBV7-2 to TRBJ2-6; D not resolved. V gave up 5 bases and J gave up 1 base, with 9 bases separating them. The CDR3 sequence is 15 residues long. Germline CDR1 and CDR2: SGHTA and FQGNSA. The chain's CDR3 is CASSPSTSGANVLTF. Here the CDR3 DNA reads TGTGCCAGCAGCCCCTCGACATCTGGGGCCAACGTCCTGACTTTC.

This clone turned up a few times. The V and J genes are TRBV20-1 and TRBJ2-3; D is unresolved. Trimming shortened V by 6 bases and J by 6 bases, and 10 bases separated the two germline ends. The CDR3 loop spans 11 amino acids. Germline assignment: CDR1 DFQATT and CDR2 SNEGSKA (reference sequence). In nucleotides, the CDR3 is TGCAGTGCCCCTCCCGTTGATACGCAGTATTTT. Its translation is CSAPPVDTQYF.

This clone appeared once. This chain joins TRBV10-3 and TRBJ2-7; 7 nucleotides match TRBD1. In germline, CDR1 is ENHRY, CDR2 SYGVKD. Germline trimming cut 4 bases from V and 5 bases from J; bases unmatched to any gene: 5. This CDR3 has 13 residues. The CDR3 loop is CAISAQGLDEQYF. The CDR3 nucleotides are TGTGCCATCAGTGCACAGGGGTTGGACGAGCAGTACTTC.

The genes are TRBV23-1 and TRBJ2-1; the match to TRBD1 covers 7 bases. TRBV23-1 is an open reading frame whose function is uncertain. The CDR3 covers 15 residues. V shed 0 bases and J 7 bases; nucleotides not matched to a gene: 6. The CDR3 sequence is CASSQSGKGANEQFF. The CDR3 nucleotides are TGCGCCAGCAGTCAATCGGGTAAGGGGGCGAATGAGCAGTTCTTC.

This rearrangement joins TRBV7-9 to TRBJ2-5, with D possibly being TRBD2 (6 bases). Between the trimmed V and J ends, which lost 2 bases and 4 bases, there was a span of 14 bases. The germline gives CDR1 SEHNR, CDR2 FQNEAQ (reference sequence). The CDR3 length is 15 residues. CDR3 sequence: CASSLTGVGRETQYF. The CDR3 DNA is TGTGCCAGCAGCTTAACGGGGGTCGGTAGAGAGACCCAGTACTTC.

Remarks on this clone: One end of the junction fails to match germline, which may point to a read error. This chain links TRBV11-2 with TRBJ2-6, with D perhaps matching TRBD1 (5 bases). The germline V gene has CDR1 SGHAT and CDR2 FQNNGV. The CDR3 sequence is 15 residues long. This CDR3 is CASSLRTTGANVLTF. The CDR3 DNA is TGTGCCAGCAGCTTACGGACAACTGGAGCCAACGTCCTGACTTTC. The whole variable domain, remainder taken from reference TRBV11-2 and TRBJ2-6, is EAGVAQSPRYKIIEKRQSVAFWCNPISGHATLYWYQQILGQGPKLLIQFQNNGVVDDSQLPKDRFSAERLKGVDSTLKIQPAKLEDSAVYLCASSLRTTGANVLTFGAGSRLTVL.

A few counts support this clone. V is TRBV5-1 and J is TRBJ2-5; weak D call: TRBD2 (6 bases). From germline, CDR1 is SGHRS and CDR2 YFSETQ. With 4 bases removed from V and 4 bases from J, the gap between germline ends came to 14 bases. The CDR3 sequence is 14 residues long. The CDR3 coding sequence is TGCGCCAGCAGCACAGGAGGGTCTAGAGAGACCCAGTACTTC. It is translated as CASSTGGSRETQYF. Combining the CDR3 with reference TRBV5-1 and TRBJ2-5 gives the whole variable domain KAGVTQTPRYLIKTRGQQVTLSCSPISGHRSVSWYQQTPGQGLQFLFEYFSETQRNKGNFPGRFSGRQFSNSRSEMNVSTLELGDSALYLCASSTGGSRETQYFGPGTRLLVL.

The table lists this clone with a few counts. V gene TRBV7-2 combines with J gene TRBJ2-3; possible D gene TRBD2, 6 bases. This CDR3 region has 14 residues. Germline values: CDR1 SGHTA, CDR2 FQGNSA. Trimming cost V 6 bases and J 2 bases, with 12 bases left between them. The CDR3, as DNA: TGTGCCAGCAGATCTGGGAGGTCCACAGATACGCAGTATTTT. Its protein is CASRSGRSTDTQYF.

This clone has more than one count but fewer than ten. This sequence joins TRBV18 and TRBJ1-5, with a weak D call TRBD1 (5 bases). The CDR3 consists of 14 residues. Trimming left V 2 bases short and J 3 bases short, with 8 bases between. The germline V gene encodes CDR1 KGHSH and CDR2 LQKENI. The CDR3 reads CASSPGANNQPQHF. As DNA, the CDR3 is TGTGCCAGCTCACCAGGGGCAAACAATCAGCCCCAGCATTTT.

This chain joins TRBV4-3 and TRBJ2-5; 9 bases match TRBD2. V dropped 1 base and J dropped 7; count of bases not matched to a gene: 7. The length of the CDR3 is 15 residues. Looked up from germline, CDR1 is LGHNA and CDR2 is YSLEER. The CDR3 DNA follows: TGCGCCAGCAGCCAAGCTCGCGGGAGGGTCGTGACCCAGTACTTC. Protein product: CASSQARGRVVTQYF.

This clone was counted between two and nine times. V and J are TRBV5-1 and TRBJ2-5; no definite D call. The CDR3 extends over 14 amino acids. V gave up 0 bases and J gave up 0 bases, with 6 bases separating them. The germline V gene has CDR1 SGHRS and CDR2 YFSETQ. The CDR3 bases are TGCGCCAGCAGCTTGGCCGGGTACCAAGAGACCCAGTACTTC. It translates to CASSLAGYQETQYF. Filled out from reference TRBV5-1 and TRBJ2-5, the complete variable domain reads KAGVTQTPRYLIKTRGQQVTLSCSPISGHRSVSWYQQTPGQGLQFLFEYFSETQRNKGNFPGRFSGRQFSNSRSEMNVSTLELGDSALYLCASSLAGYQETQYFGPGTRLLVL.

This clone was counted only a few times. V is TRBV30 and J is TRBJ2-7; 9 bases are shared with TRBD1. Germline CDR1 reads GTSNPN; CDR2 reads SVGIG (reference sequence). The CDR3 has 13 amino acids. The V and J ends lost 4 bases and 2 bases, in that order; junction bases with no gene match: 3. The CDR3: CAWNRGPTYEQYV. In DNA, the CDR3 is TGTGCCTGGAACAGGGGGCCCACCTACGAGCAGTACGTC.

V and J are TRBV30 and TRBJ1-2; 7 bases fit TRBD1. This CDR3 is built from 12 residues. The germline V gene has CDR1 GTSNPN and CDR2 SVGIG (reference sequence). Germline trimming cut 3 bases from V and 7 bases from J; bases unmatched to any gene: 5. The CDR3 nucleotides are TGTGCCTGGAGGACAGGGTTCGGTGGCTACACCTTC. Its protein is CAWRTGFGGYTF.

The chain combines TRBV28 with TRBJ2-1; 8 bases agree with TRBD1. Germline V gene data show CDR1 as MDHEN and CDR2 as SYDVKM. V gave up 6 bases and J gave up 3 bases; unmatched junction bases: 13. This CDR3 contains 17 residues. This chain's CDR3 is CASSHGGTGSNYNEQFF. The CDR3 coding sequence is TGTGCCAGCAGCCACGGAGGGACAGGTTCCAACTACAATGAGCAGTTCTTC.

V is TRBV6-1 and J is TRBJ2-1; 7 positions match TRBD1. The CDR3 runs 17 residues. V lost 7 bases to trimming and J lost 3 bases; unmatched junction nucleotides: 15. Germline CDR1 is MNHNS and CDR2 is SASEGT. The CDR3 DNA sequence: TGTGCCAGCACTGACTTCCCGGGACAGAACCTCTACAATGAGCAGTTCTTC. Protein sequence: CASTDFPGQNLYNEQFF.

A few counts support this clone. This CDR3 reads CASQGARTYEQYF. The CDR3 bases are TGTGCCAGCCAGGGGGCGCGGACCTACGAGCAGTACTTC. The chain links TRBV28 to TRBJ2-7, with 8 bases matching TRBD1. The CDR3 length is 13 residues. Trimming at V came to 8 bases and at J to 2 bases, leaving 5 bases not matched to a gene. Germline CDR1 is MDHEN and CDR2 is SYDVKM.

This clone has a handful of counts. The CDR3 here is CASSPLGGRSNEQFF. The CDR3 DNA is TGTGCCAGCAGCCCGCTAGGCGGGAGAAGTAATGAGCAGTTCTTC. The V call is TRBV7-8, the J call TRBJ2-1; 7 positions agree with TRBD2. J gave up 7 bases and V 5 bases, and 11 bases lay outside the gene matches. CDR3 length: 15 residues. Germline CDR1 is SGHVS and CDR2 is FQNEAQ.

The V and J genes are TRBV18 and TRBJ2-5; D gene ambiguous. Germline values: CDR1 KGHSH, CDR2 LQKENI. With 2 bases removed from V and 5 bases from J, the gap between germline ends came to 9 bases. The CDR3 totals 13 residues. CDR3 DNA sequence: TGTGCCAGCTCACCATTCCTAGAGGAGACCCAGTACTTC. Encoded protein: CASSPFLEETQYF. The variable domain in full, completed from reference TRBV18 and TRBJ2-5, reads NAGVMQNPRHLVRRRGQEARLRCSPMKGHSHVYWYRQLPEEGLKFMVYLQKENIIDESGMPKERFSAEFPKEGPSILRIQQVVRGDSAAYFCASSPFLEETQYFGPGTRLLVL.